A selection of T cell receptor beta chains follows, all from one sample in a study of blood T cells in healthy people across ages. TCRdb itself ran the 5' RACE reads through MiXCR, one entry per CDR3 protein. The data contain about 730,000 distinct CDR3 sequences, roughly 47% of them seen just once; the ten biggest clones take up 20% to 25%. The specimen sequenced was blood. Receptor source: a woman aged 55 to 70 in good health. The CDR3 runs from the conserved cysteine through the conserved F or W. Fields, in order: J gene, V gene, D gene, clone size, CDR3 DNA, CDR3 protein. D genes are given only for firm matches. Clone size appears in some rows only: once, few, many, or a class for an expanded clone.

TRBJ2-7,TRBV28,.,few,TGTGCCAGCAGCGAGGGCCAAGCGGGTGGCTCCTACGAGCAGTACTTC,CASSEGQAGGSYEQYF
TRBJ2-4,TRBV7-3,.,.,TGTGCCAGCAGCTTAACGGGAGAGGGCAAAAACATTCAGTACTTC,CASSLTGEGKNIQYF
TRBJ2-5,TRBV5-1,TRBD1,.,TGCGCCAGCAGCCATCCGGGACAGGATTTGCGGACCCAGTACTTC,CASSHPGQDLRTQYF
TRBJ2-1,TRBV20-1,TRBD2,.,TGCAGTGCTAGGGCGGGAGGAGGGAATGAGCAGTTCTTC,CSARAGGGNEQFF
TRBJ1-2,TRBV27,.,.,TGTGCCAGCAAAACCAGCTATGGCTACACCTTC,CASKTSYGYTF
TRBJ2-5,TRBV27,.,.,TGTGCCAGCAGTGGCCAGCGGTCGTACCAAGAGACCCAGTACTTC,CASSGQRSYQETQYF
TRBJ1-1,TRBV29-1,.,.,TGCAGCGTTGAAAGTCATACGGAGACTGAAGCTTTCTTT,CSVESHTETEAFF
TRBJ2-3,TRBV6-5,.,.,TGTGCCAGCAGTTACTCACAGAAAGCTAGCACAGATGCGCAGTATTTT,CASSYSQKASTDAQYF
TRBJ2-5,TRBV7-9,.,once,TGTGCCAGCAGCTTAGGTCTAGGGACGGTCGAGACCCAGTACTTC,CASSLGLGTVETQYF
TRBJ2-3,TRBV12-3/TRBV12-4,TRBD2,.,TGTGCCAGCAGTTTATCCAGCGGGGGGGCCGCAGATACGCAGTATTTT,CASSLSSGGAADTQYF
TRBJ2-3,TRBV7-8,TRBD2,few,TGTGCCAGCAGCTGGGGACTAGCGGATGGAACGCAGTATTTT,CASSWGLADGTQYF
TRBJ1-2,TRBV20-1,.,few,TGCAGTGCTAGACGAGGGAACTCCTTAAATGGCTACACCTTC,CSARRGNSLNGYTF
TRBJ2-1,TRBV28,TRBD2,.,TGTGCCAGCAGTCCCGAGAGCGGGAATCGTTACAATGAGCAGTTCTTC,CASSPESGNRYNEQFF
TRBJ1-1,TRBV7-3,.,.,TGTGCCAGCAGTACCGCTCGGGGGAGCACTGAAGCTTTCTTT,CASSTARGSTEAFF
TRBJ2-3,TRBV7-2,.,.,TGTGCCAGCAGCAACCGATTCAGCGGAAGCACAGATACGCAGTATTTT,CASSNRFSGSTDTQYF
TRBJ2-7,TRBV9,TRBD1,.,TGTGCCAGCAGCGTAGAGGGGACAGGGGGAGACGAGCAGTACTTC,CASSVEGTGGDEQYF
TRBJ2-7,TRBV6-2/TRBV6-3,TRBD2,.,TGTGCCAGCAGTTACGGGGCGGGAGTCTATTCCTCCTACGAGCAGTACTTC,CASSYGAGVYSSYEQYF
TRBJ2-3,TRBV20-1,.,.,TGCAGTGCTCGGACAGACCTTAGCACAGATACGCAGTATTTT,CSARTDLSTDTQYF
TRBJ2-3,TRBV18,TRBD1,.,TGTGCCAGCTCACCACCACGGAGACAGGGGGACACTAGCACAGATACGCAGTATTTT,CASSPPRRQGDTSTDTQYF